Shown below are 25 T cell receptor beta chains from a single sample sequenced in a study of Tregs in tolerant kidney transplant recipients (dated by TCRdb to about 2019). The time point label corresponds to: blood sample drawn before combined kidney and bone marrow transplant. The protocol used for the library was the immunoSEQ multiplex PCR assay. In TCRdb, the immuneACCESS table is reduced to in-frame sequences with V and J assigned. These tables do not hold every clone; where another copy was compared, an unresolved V gene accounts for under half, and the others remain unexplained. In this sample the table shows about 73,000 clones, 95% to 98% of which occur a single time. The top ten clones comprise about 0.61% of the sample. The source was CD4+ T cells from blood, collected before the transplant. These receptors all stem from a human donor who received a combined kidney and bone marrow transplant.

The chain employs TRBV6-5 and TRBJ1-1; perhaps TRBD1 as D (5 bases). Trimming took off 5 bases at V and 4 bases at J, with 5 bases between the two ends. The germline gives CDR1 MNHEY, CDR2 SVGAGI. The CDR3 loop spans 11 amino acids. The CDR3 sequence: CASSRGTEAFF. Here the CDR3 DNA reads TGTGCCAGCAGTAGGGGCACTGAAGCTTTCTTT.

The gene calls are TRBV4-1 and TRBJ1-2; a weak D match, TRBD1 (6 bases). Per the germline V gene, CDR1 is MGHRA and CDR2 is YSYEKL. V lost 3 bases to trimming and J lost 1 base, with 9 bases between them. This CDR3 comprises 14 residues. This chain's CDR3 is CASSQGAFNYGYTF. The CDR3, as DNA: TGCGCCAGCAGCCAGGGGGCCTTTAACTATGGCTACACCTTC.

The V and J genes are TRBV7-2 and TRBJ2-2; 10 nucleotides match TRBD1. The CDR3 is made up of 18 amino acids. Germline CDR1 reads SGHTA; CDR2 reads FQGNSA. V lost 4 bases to trimming and J lost 5 bases; unmatched junction nucleotides: 13. This CDR3 is CASSSWAGTGALTGELFF. Written as DNA, the CDR3 is TGTGCCAGCAGCTCCTGGGCTGGGACAGGGGCTTTGACCGGGGAGCTGTTTTTT.

The V and J genes are TRBV7-2 and TRBJ2-1; D may be TRBD2 (5 bases). Germline V CDR1 and CDR2: SGHTA, FQGNSA. This CDR3 region has 16 residues. With 2 bases removed from V and 2 bases from J, the gap between germline ends came to 13 bases. This chain's CDR3 is CASSLTLVSTYNEQFF. In DNA form, the CDR3 reads TGTGCCAGCAGCTTAACACTAGTCTCAACCTACAATGAGCAGTTCTTC.

CDR3 DNA sequence: TGTGCCAGCAGCTTAAAGGCGGGTGGAAACACCATATATTTT. Encoded protein: CASSLKAGGNTIYF. This chain uses TRBV7-3 with TRBJ1-3, with D uncertain. Looked up from germline, CDR1 is SGHTA and CDR2 is FQGTGA. The V gene lost 1 base and the J gene lost 3 bases, with 7 bases spanning the gap. This CDR3 comprises 14 residues.

This clone was counted a single time. The chain combines TRBV20-1 with TRBJ2-7, with a tentative D call TRBD2 (5 bases). The germline V gene encodes CDR1 DFQATT and CDR2 SNEGSKA (reference sequence). The CDR3 totals 11 residues. The V gene lost 5 bases and the J gene lost 5 bases, with 10 bases spanning the gap. Here the CDR3 DNA reads TGCAGTGCTCCCATGCGGGACGAGCAGTACTTC. It translates to CSAPMRDEQYF.

This clone occurred once. CDR3 nucleotides: TGTGCCAGCAGCGCGCAGAACAGGGTAGTGTCCGGGGAAGCTTTCTTT. Translation: CASSAQNRVVSGEAFF. The chain employs TRBV7-9 and TRBJ1-1, with D perhaps TRBD1 (6 bases). Germline CDR1 is SEHNR and CDR2 is FQNEAQ (reference sequence). The CDR3 contains 16 residues. Trimming pared 5 bases from V and 8 bases from J, leaving 24 bases between.

This clone was counted a few times. The V call is TRBV19, the J call TRBJ1-5, with a weak D call TRBD1 (5 bases). This CDR3 is 13 amino acids long. V dropped 6 bases and J dropped 2 bases, with 8 bases sitting between them. Germline V gene data show CDR1 as LNHDA and CDR2 as SQIVND (reference sequence). The CDR3 loop reads CASRQVGNQPQHF. CDR3 coding DNA: TGTGCCAGTAGACAGGTTGGCAATCAGCCCCAGCATTTT.

This clone is a singleton in its sample. The CDR3: CASRIAGAYEQYF. The CDR3 bases are TGTGCCAGCAGAATAGCGGGAGCCTACGAGCAGTACTTC. The chain carries TRBV2 and TRBJ2-7; 9 bases match TRBD2. The CDR3 is 13 amino acids. From germline, CDR1 is SNHLY and CDR2 FYNNEI. J lost 2 bases, V lost 6 bases, and 2 bases had no gene match.

The chain carries TRBV7-2 and TRBJ2-4; the match to TRBD1 covers 9 bases. The CDR3 covers 16 residues. Germline V gives CDR1 SGHTA, CDR2 FQGNSA. With V trimmed by 5 bases and J by 5 bases, 10 bases remained unmatched. The DNA of the CDR3 is TGTGCCAGCAGCCAAAACGGGGACAGGGACCAAAACATTCAGTACTTC. Residues: CASSQNGDRDQNIQYF. The entire variable domain, with the rest obtained from reference TRBV7-2 and TRBJ2-4, is as follows: GAGVSQSPSNKVTEKGKDVELRCDPISGHTALYWYRQSLGQGLEFLIYFQGNSAPDKSGLPSDRFSAERTGGSVSTLTIQRTQQEDSAVYLCASSQNGDRDQNIQYFGAGTRLSVL.

The chain carries TRBV7-7 and TRBJ2-2; the match to TRBD2 covers 8 bases. The CDR3 has 14 residues. The V gene end was trimmed by 5 bases and the J gene end by 7 bases; junction bases not matched to a gene: 6. Germline CDR1 reads SSHAT; CDR2 reads FNYEAQ (reference sequence). The CDR3 loop reads CASSGGLVDGELFF. The CDR3 region has the DNA TGTGCCAGCAGCGGGGGACTAGTGGACGGGGAGCTGTTTTTT. The full variable domain, completed using reference TRBV7-7 and TRBJ2-2, is GAGVSQSPRYKVTKRGQDVTLRCDPISSHATLYWYQQALGQGPEFLTYFNYEAQPDKSGLPSDRFSAERPEGSISTLTIQRTEQRDSAMYRCASSGGLVDGELFFGEGSRLTVL.

This clone was observed once. The chain joins TRBV5-1 to TRBJ2-1; tentative D call: TRBD2 (6 bases). CDR1 and CDR2 (germline): SGHRS, YFSETQ. V was trimmed by 2 bases and J by 0 bases, leaving 15 bases between them. The CDR3 has 17 residues. The CDR3 sequence: CASSFMSSDHSYNEQFF. Here the CDR3 DNA reads TGCGCCAGCAGCTTCATGTCTAGCGACCACTCCTACAATGAGCAGTTCTTC. The full variable domain, with the rest looked up from reference TRBV5-1 and TRBJ2-1, is KAGVTQTPRYLIKTRGQQVTLSCSPISGHRSVSWYQQTPGQGLQFLFEYFSETQRNKGNFPGRFSGRQFSNSRSEMNVSTLELGDSALYLCASSFMSSDHSYNEQFFGPGTRLTVL.

This clone has a single count. CDR3 coding DNA: TGTGCCAGCAGCTTAGGAGGGGGCCTCGGCACTGAAGCTTTCTTT. It specifies CASSLGGGLGTEAFF. The genes are TRBV11-2 and TRBJ1-1; 7 nucleotides match TRBD1. This CDR3 is built from 15 residues. The V gene end was trimmed by 1 base and the J gene end by 4 bases; junction bases not matched to a gene: 6. Per germline, CDR1 SGHAT and CDR2 FQNNGV.

This chain links TRBV14 with TRBJ2-7; the D is unclear. Looked up from germline, CDR1 is SGHDN and CDR2 is FVKESK. Trimming left V 0 bases short and J 7 bases short, with 7 bases between. This CDR3 contains 12 residues. CDR3 in DNA: TGTGCCAGCAGCCAAGATTCAGGAGAGCAGTACTTC. Translation gives CASSQDSGEQYF.

The V call is TRBV29-1, the J call TRBJ2-2; possible D gene TRBD2, 5 bases. There are 15 residues in the CDR3. The V gene lost 3 bases and the J gene lost 5 bases, with 16 bases spanning the gap. In germline, CDR1 is SQVTM, CDR2 ANQGSEA. The CDR3 reads CSVDFPIAQTGELFF. The CDR3 region has the DNA TGCAGCGTTGACTTCCCTATAGCGCAGACCGGGGAGCTGTTTTTT.

This clone was observed a handful of times. The chain carries TRBV28 and TRBJ1-2, with TRBD1 identical over 10 bases. The CDR3 spans 13 residues. The V and J ends lost 5 bases and 5 bases, in that order; junction bases with no gene match: 2. CDR1 and CDR2 (germline): MDHEN, SYDVKM. In nucleotides, the CDR3 is TGTGCCAGCAGTAAGGACAGGGGGTATGGCTACACCTTC. Its protein is CASSKDRGYGYTF.

The chain carries TRBV18 and TRBJ2-7; 10 bases are a match to TRBD1. The J segment lost 6 bases and the V segment lost 3 bases, leaving 5 bases of the junction unmatched. The germline CDR1 and CDR2 sequences are KGHSH and LQKENI. The CDR3 has 14 amino acids. DNA of the CDR3: TGTGCCAGCTCACCGGGACAGGGGAAAGGCGAGCAGTACTTC. The encoded protein is CASSPGQGKGEQYF.

The chain uses TRBV14 and TRBJ2-7; no clear D gene. This CDR3 region has 15 residues. From germline, CDR1 is SGHDN and CDR2 FVKESK. Trimming shortened V by 5 bases and J by 0 bases, and 14 bases separated the two germline ends. CDR3 loop: CASSISLASSYEQYF. CDR3 in DNA: TGTGCCAGCAGCATAAGCCTTGCTAGCTCCTACGAGCAGTACTTC.

The chain joins TRBV9 to TRBJ1-4; perhaps TRBD1 as D (5 bases). CDR1 and CDR2 (germline): SGDLS, YYNGEE. The V gene lost 0 bases and the J gene lost 8 bases, with 20 bases spanning the gap. The CDR3 consists of 17 residues. The CDR3 region has the DNA TGTGCCAGCAGCGTAGAAGGGCAGGGCCGTTTAGGGGAAAAACTGTTTTTT. Translation: CASSVEGQGRLGEKLFF. The complete variable domain, with remaining parts taken from reference TRBV9 and TRBJ1-4, reads DSGVTQTPKHLITATGQRVTLRCSPRSGDLSVYWYQQSLDQGLQFLIQYYNGEERAKGNILERFSAQQFPDLHSELNLSSLELGDSALYFCASSVEGQGRLGEKLFFGSGTQLSVL.

The rearrangement uses TRBV28 and TRBJ1-5; a possible D gene is TRBD1 (6 bases). The V end was cut by 2 bases, the J end by 2 bases, with 10 bases between. CDR1 MDHEN and CDR2 SYDVKM come from the germline V gene. There are 15 residues in the CDR3. Here the CDR3 reads CASSLVQGGNQPQHF. The CDR3 coding sequence is TGTGCCAGCAGTTTAGTACAGGGCGGCAATCAGCCCCAGCATTTT.

The chain combines TRBV7-9 with TRBJ2-3, with 8 bases lining up with TRBD2. The V gene's germline CDR1 is SEHNR and CDR2 FQNEAQ (reference sequence). The V gene end was trimmed by 3 bases and the J gene end by 2 bases; junction bases not matched to a gene: 7. The CDR3 is made up of 16 amino acids. CDR3 nucleotides: TGTGCCAGCAGCTTTCGGATAGCGGGGTACACAGATACGCAGTATTTT. Translated, it gives CASSFRIAGYTDTQYF.

This chain connects TRBV19 to TRBJ1-2, with D perhaps TRBD1 (6 bases). The CDR3 length is 17 residues. The germline V gene has CDR1 LNHDA and CDR2 SQIVND (reference sequence). Trimming took 3 bases from V and 0 from J, leaving 17 bases between them. The CDR3 protein is CASSIRGIGQANYGYTF. The DNA of the CDR3 is TGTGCCAGTAGTATTAGGGGGATCGGACAAGCTAACTATGGCTACACCTTC.

The chain combines TRBV7-3 with TRBJ2-5; 10 nucleotides agree with TRBD1. Losses at the gene ends were 5 bases for V and 4 bases for J; bases not matched to a gene: 7. Germline CDR1 SGHTA, CDR2 FQGTGA. This CDR3 spans 15 amino acids. The CDR3 DNA is TGTGCCAGCAGCCGACAGGGGGCTCTTGGAGAGACCCAGTACTTC. This encodes CASSRQGALGETQYF. The full variable domain, with the rest looked up from reference TRBV7-3 and TRBJ2-5, is GAGVSQTPSNKVTEKGKYVELRCDPISGHTALYWYRQSLGQGPEFLIYFQGTGAADDSGLPNDRFFAVRPEGSVSTLKIQRTERGDSAVYLCASSRQGALGETQYFGPGTRLLVL.

The chain links TRBV4-3 to TRBJ2-7; 10 positions match TRBD1. Per germline, CDR1 LGHNA and CDR2 YSLEER. Losses at the gene ends were 3 bases for V and 5 bases for J; bases not matched to a gene: 1. CDR3 size: 13 residues. The CDR3 DNA follows: TGCGCCAGCAGCCAGGGACAGGGGCACGAGCAGTACTTC. Translating it yields CASSQGQGHEQYF.

The chain joins TRBV7-2 to TRBJ2-1; 8 bases match TRBD2. After removal of 5 bases from V and 3 bases from J, the junction contained 12 bases not matched to a gene. Germline assignment: CDR1 SGHTA and CDR2 FQGNSA. This CDR3 region has 17 residues. The CDR3 DNA reads TGTGCCAGCAGCAAGAAAGCGGGGGCGGCCATCTACAATGAGCAGTTCTTC. Its protein is CASSKKAGAAIYNEQFF.